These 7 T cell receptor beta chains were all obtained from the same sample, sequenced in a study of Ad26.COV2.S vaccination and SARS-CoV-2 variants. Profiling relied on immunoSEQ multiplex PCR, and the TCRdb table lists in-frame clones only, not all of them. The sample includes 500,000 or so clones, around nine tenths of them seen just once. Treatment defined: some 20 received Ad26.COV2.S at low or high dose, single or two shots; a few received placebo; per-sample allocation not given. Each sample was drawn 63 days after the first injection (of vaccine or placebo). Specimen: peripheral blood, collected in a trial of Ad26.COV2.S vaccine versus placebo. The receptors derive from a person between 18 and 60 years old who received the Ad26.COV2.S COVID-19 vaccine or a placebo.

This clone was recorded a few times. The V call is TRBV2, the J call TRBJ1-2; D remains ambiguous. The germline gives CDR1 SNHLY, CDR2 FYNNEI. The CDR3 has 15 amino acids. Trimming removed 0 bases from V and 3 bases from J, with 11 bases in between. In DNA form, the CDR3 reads TGTGCCAGCAGTGAAGCGAGACAAGTTTACTATGGCTACACCTTC. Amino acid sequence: CASSEARQVYYGYTF.

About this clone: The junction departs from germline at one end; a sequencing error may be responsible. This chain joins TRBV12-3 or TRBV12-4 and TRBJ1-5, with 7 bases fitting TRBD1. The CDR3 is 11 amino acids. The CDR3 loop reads CASSQTGPRYF. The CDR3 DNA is TGTGCCAGCAGCCAGACAGGGCCTCGGTATTTT.

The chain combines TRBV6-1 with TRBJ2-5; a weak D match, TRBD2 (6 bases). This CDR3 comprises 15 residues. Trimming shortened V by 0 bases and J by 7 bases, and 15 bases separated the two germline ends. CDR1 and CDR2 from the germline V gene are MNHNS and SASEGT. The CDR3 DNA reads TGTGCCAGCAGTGAAGCCAGACTAGTTCTCGGGACCCAGTACTTC. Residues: CASSEARLVLGTQYF.

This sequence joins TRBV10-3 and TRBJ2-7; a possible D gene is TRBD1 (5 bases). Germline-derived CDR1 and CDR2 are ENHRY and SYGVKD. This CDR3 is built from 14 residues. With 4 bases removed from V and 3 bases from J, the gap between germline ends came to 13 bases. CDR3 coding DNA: TGTGCCATCAGTGTAGGGGTGCAGGGCTACGAGCAGTACTTC. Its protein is CAISVGVQGYEQYF.

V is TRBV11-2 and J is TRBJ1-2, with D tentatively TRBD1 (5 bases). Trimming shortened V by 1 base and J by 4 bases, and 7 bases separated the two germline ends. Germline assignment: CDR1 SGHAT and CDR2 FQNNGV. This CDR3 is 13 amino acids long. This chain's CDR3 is CASSLAGGYGYTF. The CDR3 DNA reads TGTGCCAGCAGCTTAGCCGGGGGCTATGGCTACACCTTC. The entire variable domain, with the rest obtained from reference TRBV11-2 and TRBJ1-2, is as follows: EAGVAQSPRYKIIEKRQSVAFWCNPISGHATLYWYQQILGQGPKLLIQFQNNGVVDDSQLPKDRFSAERLKGVDSTLKIQPAKLEDSAVYLCASSLAGGYGYTFGSGTRLTVV.

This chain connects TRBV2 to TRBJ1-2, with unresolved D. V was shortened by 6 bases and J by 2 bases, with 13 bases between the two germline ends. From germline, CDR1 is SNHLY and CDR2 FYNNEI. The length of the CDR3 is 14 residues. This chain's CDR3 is CASSDRAINYGYTF. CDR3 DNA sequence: TGTGCCAGCAGCGACCGGGCTATAAACTATGGCTACACCTTC.

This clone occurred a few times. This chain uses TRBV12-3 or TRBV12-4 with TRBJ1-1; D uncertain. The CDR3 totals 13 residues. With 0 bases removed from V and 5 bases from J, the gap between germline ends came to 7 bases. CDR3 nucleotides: TGTGCCAGCAGTTTAGCGCAGGTTACTGAAGCTTTCTTT. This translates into CASSLAQVTEAFF.